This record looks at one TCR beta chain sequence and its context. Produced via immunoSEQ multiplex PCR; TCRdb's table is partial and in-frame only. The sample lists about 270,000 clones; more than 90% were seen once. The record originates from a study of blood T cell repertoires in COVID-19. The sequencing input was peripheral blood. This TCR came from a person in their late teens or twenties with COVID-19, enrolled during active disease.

This chain's CDR3 is CASSLTGADTQYF. Here the CDR3 DNA reads TGTGCCAGCAGCTTGACAGGGGCAGATACGCAGTATTTT. The chain couples TRBV13 to TRBJ2-3; TRBD1 matches 8 bases. CDR1 PRHDT and CDR2 FYEKMQ come from the germline V gene (reference sequence). This CDR3 region has 13 residues. Trimming took 3 bases from V and 4 from J; bases not matched to a gene: 0.